This T cell receptor beta chain was documented in a study of control samples from healthy donors and cancer patients. Generated by immunoSEQ multiplex PCR, the TCRdb table keeps only in-frame clones and is missing some. The sample contains approximately 150,000 clones, around 90% of which appear only once. V lost 4 bases to trimming and J lost 9 bases, with 15 bases between them. Germline V CDR1 and CDR2: GTSNPN, SVGIG (reference sequence). This CDR3 contains 12 residues. The V gene is TRBV30, the J gene TRBJ1-2; D unresolved. Sequenced input: blood. This TCR was recovered from a man aged 25 to 40 in good health. In DNA, the CDR3 is TGTGCCTGGACCCCGGAGGGTTCACGCTACACCTTC. As protein: CAWTPEGSRYTF.